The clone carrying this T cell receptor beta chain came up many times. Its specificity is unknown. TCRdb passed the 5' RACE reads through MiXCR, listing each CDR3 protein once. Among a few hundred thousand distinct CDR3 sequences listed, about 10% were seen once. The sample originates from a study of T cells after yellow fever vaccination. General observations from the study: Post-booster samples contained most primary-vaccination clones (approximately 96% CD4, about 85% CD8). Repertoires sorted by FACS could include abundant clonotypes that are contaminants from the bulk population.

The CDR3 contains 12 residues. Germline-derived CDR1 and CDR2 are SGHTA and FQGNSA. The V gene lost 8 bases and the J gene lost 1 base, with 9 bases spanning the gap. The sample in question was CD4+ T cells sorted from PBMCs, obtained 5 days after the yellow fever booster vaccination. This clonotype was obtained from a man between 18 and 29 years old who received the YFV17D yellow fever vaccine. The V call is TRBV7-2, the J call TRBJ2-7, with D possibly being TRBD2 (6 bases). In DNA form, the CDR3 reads TGTGCCAGCGGACGGGAGTCCTACGAGCAGTACTTC. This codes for CASGRESYEQYF.